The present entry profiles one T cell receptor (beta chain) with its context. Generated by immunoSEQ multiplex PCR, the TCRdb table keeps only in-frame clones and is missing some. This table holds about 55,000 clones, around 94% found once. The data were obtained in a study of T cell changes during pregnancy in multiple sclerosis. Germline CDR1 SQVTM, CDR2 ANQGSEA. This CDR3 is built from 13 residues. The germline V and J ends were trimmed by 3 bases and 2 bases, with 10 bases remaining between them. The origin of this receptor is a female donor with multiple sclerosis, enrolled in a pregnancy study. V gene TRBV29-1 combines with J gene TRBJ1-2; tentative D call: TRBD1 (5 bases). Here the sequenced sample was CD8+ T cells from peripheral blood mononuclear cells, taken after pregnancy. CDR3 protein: CSVDVPGNYGYTF. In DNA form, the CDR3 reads TGCAGCGTTGATGTCCCAGGGAACTATGGCTACACCTTC.